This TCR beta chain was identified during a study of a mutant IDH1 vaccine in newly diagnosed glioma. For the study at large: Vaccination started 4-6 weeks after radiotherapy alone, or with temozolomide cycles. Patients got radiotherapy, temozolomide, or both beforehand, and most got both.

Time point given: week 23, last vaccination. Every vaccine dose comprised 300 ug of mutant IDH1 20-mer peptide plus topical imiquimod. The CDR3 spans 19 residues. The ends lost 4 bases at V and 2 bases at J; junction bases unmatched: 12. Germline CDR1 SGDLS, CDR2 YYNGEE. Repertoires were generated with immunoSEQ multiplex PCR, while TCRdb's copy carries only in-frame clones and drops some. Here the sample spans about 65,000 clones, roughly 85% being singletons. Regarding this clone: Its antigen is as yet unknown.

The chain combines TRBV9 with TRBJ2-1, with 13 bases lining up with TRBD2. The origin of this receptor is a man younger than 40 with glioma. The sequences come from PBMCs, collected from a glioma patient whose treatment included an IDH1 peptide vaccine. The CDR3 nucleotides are TGTGCCAGCAGCTTAGGGGGGACTAGCGGGGCTGCTACCTACAATGAGCAGTTCTTC. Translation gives CASSLGGTSGAATYNEQFF.